This TCR beta chain is drawn from a study of T cell responses to AZD1222 COVID-19 vaccine. Study information: Samples with a second dose at about 4 or about 12 weeks were pooled together.

Broader study findings: Nearly half of spike-specific TCRs reportedly target unmutated variant regions. Vaccine-associated CD4 TCRs spanned spike, dominant at 160-218 and 743-854. It should be noted that donors were predominantly white British and more often female, and clonal diversity was possibly underestimated.

Points on this clone: The antigen remains undetermined.

Measured with immunoSEQ multiplex PCR; TCRdb has only the in-frame clones, and not every one. This table holds about 110,000 clones, around 84% found once. Germline V gene sequence: CDR1 LGHDT, CDR2 YNNKEL (reference sequence). The ends were cut back, 1 base at V and 0 bases at J, with 8 bases in the middle. The CDR3 contains 15 residues. This sequence joins TRBV3-1 (or the pseudogene TRBV3-2) and TRBJ2-3; no clear D. The receptor was derived from an adult in good health. The sample was peripheral blood, taken on day 0 of AZD1222 vaccination. The CDR3 reads CASSQVWGSTDTQYF. As DNA, the CDR3 is TGTGCCAGCAGCCAAGTTTGGGGTAGCACAGATACGCAGTATTTT.